Following are 17 T cell receptor beta chains from one sample sequenced in a study of T cells in Graves' hyperthyroidism and ophthalmopathy. Amplified TCR beta CDR3 regions came from RNA transcripts. TCR CDR3 underwent first-round RT-PCR with the HTBI primer set. TCRdb re-called the multiplex PCR reads through MiXCR, storing one row per CDR3 protein. The top ten hold approximately 14% of the sample, which has approximately 430,000 distinct CDR3 sequences, more than 15% seen once. Sequencing used blood. These receptors were collected from a woman younger than 30 with Graves' hyperthyroidism.

There are a few counts of this clonotype. Sequence at one end of the junction differs from germline and may be a read error. J is TRBJ2-1 and V is TRBV7-9, with 10 positions matching TRBD2. The length of the CDR3 is 13 residues. Germline V gives CDR1 SEHNR, CDR2 FQNEAQ (reference sequence). The CDR3 DNA reads TGTGCCACCCCGTTAGCGGGGGGCAATGAGCAGTCCTTC. It is translated as CATPLAGGNEQSF.

The table lists this clonotype with many counts. The rearrangement links TRBV3-1 to TRBJ2-2; 13 nucleotides align to TRBD2. CDR3 size: 16 residues. The V gene's germline CDR1 is LGHDT and CDR2 YNNKEL (reference sequence). The ends lost 4 bases at V and 1 base at J; junction bases unmatched: 0. The DNA of the CDR3 is TGTGCCAGCAGCCGACTAGCGGGGGGGAACACCGGGGAGCTGTTTTTT. Translating gives CASSRLAGGNTGELFF.

This clonotype was counted at least ten times. The rearrangement joins TRBV13 to TRBJ1-1; 11 nucleotides line up with TRBD1. CDR1 is PRHDT, CDR2 FYEKMQ, per germline (reference sequence). After removal of 5 bases from V and 5 bases from J, the junction contained 7 bases not matched to a gene. The CDR3 totals 15 residues. CDR3 in DNA: TGTGCCAGCAGCGACCGCGGGACAGGGGGGACTGAAGCTTTCTTT. Residues: CASSDRGTGGTEAFF.

This clonotype was seen repeatedly, ten times or more. The rearrangement joins TRBV7-3 to TRBJ2-1; the D is unclear. V was cut by 5 bases and J by 8 bases, with 13 bases left in between. CDR3 size: 13 residues. CDR1 and CDR2 from the germline V gene are SGHTA and FQGTGA. CDR3: CASSPQGYHEQFF. DNA of the CDR3: TGTGCCAGCAGCCCCCAAGGGTACCATGAGCAGTTCTTC.

A note on this clonotype: A much more abundant neighbour one base away suggests this may be a read error. The V call is TRBV7-9, the J call TRBJ2-2; possibly TRBD2 for D (5 bases). The CDR3 runs to 14 residues. Germline CDR1 and CDR2: SEHNR and FQNEAQ (reference sequence). The CDR3 DNA reads TGTGCCAGCAGTAGAGACCCAGACACCGGGGAGCTGGTTTTT. The encoded protein is CASSRDPDTGELVF.

This clonotype was picked up many times. This chain connects TRBV12-3 or TRBV12-4 to TRBJ2-3, with 11 bases fitting TRBD2. The V segment lost 3 bases and the J segment 1 base; nucleotides outside the gene matches: 3. This CDR3 spans 16 amino acids. The CDR3 spells CASSLTSGVRTDTQYF. The CDR3 DNA sequence: TGTGCCAGCAGTTTGACTAGCGGGGTTCGCACAGATACGCAGTATTTT.

The chain joins TRBV7-2 to TRBJ1-2; 7 bases are a match to TRBD1. Unmatched junction bases numbered 7, after V lost 2 bases and J lost 4 bases. The CDR3 runs 15 residues. Per germline, CDR1 SGHTA and CDR2 FQGNSA. CDR3 sequence (DNA): TGTACCAGCAGCTTAAGGAGGGGGCCTATCTATGGCTACACCTTC. Its protein product is CTSSLRRGPIYGYTF.

This clonotype was seen more than once but under ten times. V and J are TRBV4-2 and TRBJ1-4, with 7 bases identical to TRBD1. The V gene's germline CDR1 is LGHNA and CDR2 YNFKEQ. The V gene end was trimmed by 3 bases and the J gene end by 3 bases; junction bases not matched to a gene: 7. This CDR3 spans 16 amino acids. This CDR3 is CASSHLVGQPNEKLFF. The CDR3 coding sequence is TGTGCCAGCAGCCACCTCGTGGGACAGCCTAATGAAAAACTGTTTTTT.

This clonotype was recorded many times. V is TRBV5-1 and J is TRBJ1-2; possible D gene TRBD1, 5 bases. This CDR3 spans 14 amino acids. Germline V gene lookup returns CDR1 SGHRS and CDR2 YFSETQ. Trimming cost V 1 base and J 4 bases, with 11 bases left between them. CDR3 in amino acids: CASSLSGDGYGYTF. The CDR3, as DNA: TGCGCCAGCAGCTTGTCGGGGGATGGCTATGGCTACACCTTC.

Remarks on this clonotype: A much larger clone is a single base away; this may be a read error. CDR3 nucleotide sequence: TGTGCCATCAGTGCACCGGCAGGGCAGTACTTC. This codes for CAISAPAGQYF. The chain links TRBV10-3 to TRBJ2-7; D gene uncertain. The germline gives CDR1 ENHRY, CDR2 SYGVKD. V lost 4 bases, J lost 9 bases, and 10 bases lay in between. CDR3 length equals 11 residues.

This clonotype was seen a handful of times. The chain carries TRBV24-1 and TRBJ2-3; D ambiguous. The germline CDR1 and CDR2 sequences are KGHDR and SFDVKD. The CDR3 contains 11 residues. Trimming took off 10 bases at V and 3 bases at J, with 7 bases between the two ends. The CDR3 nucleotides are TGTGCCACGGAAGTGACAGATACGCAGTATTTT. Its translation is CATEVTDTQYF.

There are many counts of this clonotype. J is TRBJ1-1 and V is TRBV20-1; no firm D call. CDR1 and CDR2 (germline): DFQATT, SNEGSKA (reference sequence). CDR3 size: 15 residues. The germline V and J ends were trimmed by 2 bases and 4 bases, with 17 bases remaining between them. CDR3: CSARHDPVTLTEAFF. In DNA, the CDR3 is TGCAGTGCTAGACACGATCCCGTAACGCTCACTGAAGCTTTCTTT.

A few counts support this clonotype. CDR3 coding DNA: TGTGCCAGCAGCTTTTACCCGGACAGCATCAACTATGGCTACACCTTC. Its protein product is CASSFYPDSINYGYTF. V is TRBV7-9 and J is TRBJ1-2, with D possibly matching TRBD1 (6 bases). There are 16 residues in the CDR3. Per the germline V gene, CDR1 is SEHNR and CDR2 is FQNEAQ (reference sequence). The V gene lost 3 bases and the J gene lost 2 bases, with 16 bases spanning the gap.

This clonotype was seen many times. V is TRBV7-8 and J is TRBJ2-1; tentatively, D is TRBD1 (6 bases). The CDR3 is 14 residues long. Germline V CDR1 and CDR2: SGHVS, FQNEAQ. V was cut by 5 bases and J by 5 bases, with 13 bases left in between. CDR3 loop: CASSKTDSNNEQFF. The CDR3 coding sequence is TGTGCCAGCAGCAAAACGGACAGTAACAATGAGCAGTTCTTC.

V gene TRBV20-1 combines with J gene TRBJ2-7; 10 positions agree with TRBD2. The CDR3 has 12 residues. The germline V gene has CDR1 DFQATT and CDR2 SNEGSKA (reference sequence). V lost 8 bases to trimming and J lost 2 bases; unmatched junction nucleotides: 3. CDR3 DNA sequence: TGCAGTTTTAGCGGGGGGCCCTACGAGCAGTACTTC. This sequence encodes CSFSGGPYEQYF.

The chain carries TRBV5-1 and TRBJ2-3; 9 nucleotides align to TRBD1. V gave up 4 bases and J gave up 2 bases; unmatched junction bases: 5. The CDR3 sequence is 15 residues long. Germline CDR1 reads SGHRS; CDR2 reads YFSETQ. The CDR3 loop is CASSRTGDNTDTQYF. CDR3 bases: TGCGCCAGCAGCCGGACAGGGGACAACACAGATACGCAGTATTTT.

This clonotype has at least ten counts. The chain uses TRBV6-6 and TRBJ2-1, with 8 bases that match TRBD1. V lost 2 bases and J lost 8; bases outside the gene matches: 8. The CDR3 is made up of 15 amino acids. Per germline, CDR1 MNHNY and CDR2 SVGAGI (reference sequence). The CDR3 loop reads CASSYGAGTGDEQFF. The CDR3 region has the DNA TGTGCCAGCAGTTACGGGGCCGGGACAGGCGATGAGCAGTTCTTC.